These 2 T cell receptor beta chains were sequenced from one sample in a study of early T cells in non-severe SARS-CoV-2 infection. TCRdb reprocessed the 5' RACE reads with MiXCR, giving one entry per CDR3 protein. The sample includes 25,000 to 30,000 distinct CDR3 sequences, nearly 4.5% seen only once; the top ten take approximately 5.6%. Sequencing was performed on whole blood. The receptor source for this set is an adult who was a healthcare worker with PCR-confirmed SARS-CoV-2 infection or an uninfected control (not recorded which).

This clonotype was seen repeatedly, ten times or more. V usage is TRBV19 and J usage is TRBJ1-3; 8 nucleotides align to TRBD1. The CDR3 loop spans 17 amino acids. Germline CDR1 and CDR2: LNHDA and SQIVND (reference sequence). The V gene end was trimmed by 4 bases and the J gene end by 2 bases; junction bases not matched to a gene: 10. In nucleotides, the CDR3 is TGTGCCAGTAGTACCATAGGGACAGGAAGGGCTGGAAACACCATATATTTT. The encoded protein is CASSTIGTGRAGNTIYF.

The table lists this clonotype with many counts. This chain connects TRBV6-1 to TRBJ1-1; D is possibly TRBD1 (5 bases). V lost 8 bases and J 3 bases, leaving 16 bases between the germline ends. Germline V CDR1 and CDR2: MNHNS, SASEGT. The CDR3 runs to 14 residues. CDR3 residues: CASSQFWGDTEAFF. In DNA, the CDR3 is TGTGCCAGCTCCCAATTCTGGGGGGACACTGAAGCTTTCTTT.